Below are 28 T cell receptor beta chains sequenced from a single sample in a study of T cells in Graves' hyperthyroidism and ophthalmopathy. Template material for amplifying TCR beta CDR3 regions consisted of RNA transcripts. The HTBI primer set served for first-round RT-PCR of the TCR CDR3. TCRdb recomputed calls from the multiplex PCR reads with MiXCR, one row per CDR3 protein. The sample lists approximately 400,000 distinct CDR3 sequences, approximately 12% occurring once. Specimen: blood. These receptors were obtained from a man aged 25-40 years with Graves' hyperthyroidism that later progressed to Graves' ophthalmopathy.

Ten or more counts support this clonotype. The gene calls are TRBV20-1 and TRBJ2-7, with 8 nucleotides matching TRBD1. V lost 3 bases, J lost 6 bases, and 7 bases stayed unmatched. The V gene's germline CDR1 is DFQATT and CDR2 SNEGSKA (reference sequence). There are 13 residues in the CDR3. Here the CDR3 reads CSARGRGLGEQYF. The CDR3 DNA is TGCAGTGCTAGGGGCAGGGGGCTTGGCGAGCAGTACTTC.

The table lists this clonotype with many counts. The chain combines TRBV20-1 with TRBJ2-7, with 8 positions matching TRBD2. This CDR3 contains 13 residues. J was trimmed by 3 bases and V by 6 bases; bases with no gene match: 7. Germline V gives CDR1 DFQATT, CDR2 SNEGSKA (reference sequence). CDR3 sequence reads: CSAPPSGGYEQYF. CDR3 nucleotides: TGCAGTGCCCCGCCCAGCGGGGGCTACGAGCAGTACTTC.

This chain links TRBV14 with TRBJ2-7, with 9 bases aligning to TRBD1. J lost 0 bases, V lost 5 bases, and 8 bases had no gene match. CDR1 and CDR2 from the germline V gene are SGHDN and FVKESK. This CDR3 is 16 amino acids long. CDR3: CASSERTGVFSYEQYF. In DNA form, the CDR3 reads TGTGCCAGCAGCGAACGGACAGGGGTGTTCTCCTACGAGCAGTACTTC.

This clonotype was seen ten or more times. The J gene is TRBJ1-5, the V gene TRBV20-1; 7 bases agree with TRBD1. Germline V CDR1 and CDR2: DFQATT, SNEGSKA (reference sequence). V lost 3 bases, J lost 3 bases, and 2 bases stayed unmatched. CDR3 length equals 13 residues. CDR3 DNA: TGCAGTGCTAGCGGGACAGCCAATCAGCCCCAGCATTTT. Translated, it gives CSASGTANQPQHF.

V usage is TRBV19 and J usage is TRBJ1-5, with a weak D call TRBD1 (5 bases). CDR3 length equals 14 residues. Germline assignment: CDR1 LNHDA and CDR2 SQIVND (reference sequence). Deletions cut 3 bases from V and 2 bases from J, with 8 bases between. Here the CDR3 DNA reads TGTGCCAGTAGTATGGGGGTACGCAATCAGCCCCAGCATTTT. Its protein product is CASSMGVRNQPQHF.

This clonotype was recorded many times. The chain has TRBV5-1 and TRBJ1-2; D is ambiguous. Per germline, CDR1 SGHRS and CDR2 YFSETQ. The V gene lost 0 bases and the J gene lost 3 bases, with 6 bases spanning the gap. This CDR3 region has 13 residues. The CDR3 loop reads CASSLDGDYGYTF. DNA of the CDR3: TGCGCCAGCAGCTTGGACGGCGACTATGGCTACACCTTC.

The chain has TRBV25-1 and TRBJ2-5; D remains ambiguous. V was shortened by 3 bases and J by 5 bases, with 4 bases between the two germline ends. The CDR3 is 11 amino acids. Germline V CDR1 and CDR2: MGHDK, SYGVNS. CDR3 nucleotides: TGTGCCAGCAGTGAGATGGAGACCCAGTACTTC. As protein: CASSEMETQYF. The full variable domain, its missing parts supplied by reference TRBV25-1 and TRBJ2-5, is EADIYQTPRYLVIGTGKKITLECSQTMGHDKMYWYQQDPGMELHLIHYSYGVNSTEKGDLSSESTVSRIRTEHFPLTLESARPSHTSQYLCASSEMETQYFGPGTRLLVL.

On this clonotype: It may be a read error: a sequence one base away is much more abundant. The chain combines TRBV12-3 or TRBV12-4 with TRBJ1-5; tentatively, D is TRBD1 (6 bases). Trimming pared 8 bases from V and 3 bases from J, leaving 11 bases between. This CDR3 contains 13 residues. CDR3 coding DNA: TGTGCCAGCCAAGGACAGACCAATCAGCCCCAGCATTTT. As protein: CASQGQTNQPQHF.

This clonotype was counted many times. The chain recombines TRBV7-2 with TRBJ2-7, with 7 bases lining up with TRBD2. The CDR3 consists of 15 residues. Trimming removed 1 base from V and 1 base from J; junction bases left unmatched: 4. The V gene's germline CDR1 is SGHTA and CDR2 FQGNSA. The CDR3 DNA reads as TGTGCCAGCAGCTTAGTACGGGGGGATTCCTACGAGCAGTACTTC. It encodes CASSLVRGDSYEQYF.

The CDR3 loop is CASSPRVGGNSPLHF. CDR3 DNA: TGTGCCAGCAGCCCCCGAGTGGGGGGGAATTCACCCCTCCACTTT. The rearrangement links TRBV9 to TRBJ1-6; a weak D match, TRBD1 (5 bases). Trimming pared 4 bases from V and 7 bases from J, leaving 15 bases between. CDR1 is SGDLS and CDR2 is YYNGEE in the germline V gene. The length of the CDR3 is 15 residues. The entire variable domain, with the rest obtained from reference TRBV9 and TRBJ1-6, is as follows: DSGVTQTPKHLITATGQRVTLRCSPRSGDLSVYWYQQSLDQGLQFLIQYYNGEERAKGNILERFSAQQFPDLHSELNLSSLELGDSALYFCASSPRVGGNSPLHFGNGTRLTVT.

The J gene is TRBJ1-5, the V gene TRBV20-1, with D maybe TRBD1 (6 bases). The CDR3 has 13 amino acids. CDR1 is DFQATT and CDR2 is SNEGSKA in the germline V gene (reference sequence). The germline V and J ends were trimmed by 2 bases and 2 bases, with 7 bases remaining between them. The CDR3 loop reads CSARWGRNQPQHF. CDR3 nucleotide sequence: TGCAGTGCTAGATGGGGGCGCAATCAGCCCCAGCATTTT.

This clonotype was seen ten or more times. This chain joins TRBV28 and TRBJ2-5; 9 nucleotides agree with TRBD2. Looked up from germline, CDR1 is MDHEN and CDR2 is SYDVKM. V lost 4 bases to trimming and J lost 5 bases; unmatched junction nucleotides: 5. This CDR3 spans 14 amino acids. This chain's CDR3 is CASSSAGGLETQYF. The CDR3 bases are TGTGCCAGCAGTTCAGCGGGGGGATTGGAGACCCAGTACTTC.

The table lists this clonotype with a few counts. The chain employs TRBV9 and TRBJ1-2; 8 positions match TRBD1. Trimming at V came to 0 bases and at J to 4 bases, leaving 2 bases not matched to a gene. There are 14 residues in the CDR3. Germline V gene data show CDR1 as SGDLS and CDR2 as YYNGEE. The CDR3 loop reads CASSVAGGGYGYTF. CDR3 sequence (DNA): TGTGCCAGCAGCGTAGCAGGGGGCGGCTATGGCTACACCTTC.

This rearrangement joins TRBV7-9 to TRBJ2-7, with 12 bases lining up with TRBD1. Trimming removed 5 bases from V and 4 bases from J; junction bases left unmatched: 12. This CDR3 is 17 amino acids long. Germline values: CDR1 SEHNR, CDR2 FQNEAQ (reference sequence). The CDR3 sequence is CASSPASGTGGAYEQYF. The CDR3, as DNA: TGTGCCAGCAGCCCCGCAAGCGGGACAGGGGGCGCGTACGAGCAGTACTTC.

This clonotype has ten or more counts. V and J are TRBV15 and TRBJ2-1; D is tentatively TRBD1 or TRBD2 (5 bases each). CDR3 size: 13 residues. Trimming shortened V by 0 bases and J by 8 bases, and 8 bases separated the two germline ends. From germline, CDR1 is LNHNV and CDR2 YYDKDF (reference sequence). The CDR3 loop reads CATSRDQGDEQFF. CDR3 bases: TGTGCCACCAGCAGAGATCAGGGAGATGAGCAGTTCTTC.

This rearrangement joins TRBV20-1 to TRBJ2-7; the D gene is possibly TRBD1 (5 bases). Germline CDR1 is DFQATT and CDR2 is SNEGSKA (reference sequence). V dropped 0 bases and J dropped 6 bases, with 18 bases sitting between them. The CDR3 length is 15 residues. This CDR3 is CSARDREYLPSEQYF. Here the CDR3 DNA reads TGCAGTGCTAGAGACAGGGAATATCTTCCCAGCGAGCAGTACTTC.

This clonotype showed up many times. V and J are TRBV5-5 and TRBJ1-1, with a possible D match to TRBD1 (5 bases). V shed 4 bases and J shed 1 base, with 8 bases lying between them. The CDR3 totals 13 residues. CDR1 is SGHKS and CDR2 is YYEKEE in the germline V gene (reference sequence). The CDR3: CASSLTGNTEAFF. CDR3 coding DNA: TGTGCCAGCAGCCTCACAGGGAACACTGAAGCTTTCTTT.

This clonotype has just a few counts. The V gene is TRBV24-1, the J gene TRBJ2-2; no firm D call. V was cut by 0 bases and J by 6 bases, with 7 bases left in between. This CDR3 spans 14 amino acids. Germline V lookup: CDR1 KGHDR, CDR2 SFDVKD. The CDR3 loop is CATSDLRVSGELFF. Written as DNA, the CDR3 is TGTGCCACCAGTGATTTGCGTGTGTCCGGGGAGCTGTTTTTT.

This clonotype was observed at least ten times. This rearrangement joins TRBV20-1 to TRBJ1-1; perhaps TRBD1 as D (5 bases). CDR1 DFQATT and CDR2 SNEGSKA come from the germline V gene (reference sequence). The CDR3 runs to 15 residues. V was trimmed by 3 bases and J by 1 base, leaving 15 bases between them. The CDR3 bases are TGCAGTGCTAGGACTCCGGGACGGCAGAACACTGAAGCTTTCTTT. This sequence encodes CSARTPGRQNTEAFF.

Ten or more counts support this clonotype. V is TRBV12-3 or TRBV12-4 and J is TRBJ1-4; D remains ambiguous. There are 14 residues in the CDR3. Trimming took off 7 bases at V and 3 bases at J, with 12 bases between the two ends. The CDR3 sequence is CASTDPGPNEKLFF. DNA for the CDR3: TGTGCCAGCACCGACCCTGGGCCTAATGAAAAACTGTTTTTT.

About this clonotype itself: An end of the junction does not agree with germline; a read error may underlie this. The chain has TRBV5-1 and TRBJ2-7; the match to TRBD1 covers 8 bases. This CDR3 is 16 amino acids long. Germline CDR1 SGHRS, CDR2 YFSETQ. The CDR3 reads CAGSSEIGTGVYEQYF. DNA for the CDR3: TGCGCCGGCAGCTCGGAAATTGGGACAGGCGTTTACGAGCAGTACTTC.

The J gene is TRBJ1-5, the V gene TRBV30; D is undetermined. This CDR3 is built from 13 residues. The V gene's germline CDR1 is GTSNPN and CDR2 SVGIG (reference sequence). Trimming removed 2 bases from V and 0 bases from J, with 5 bases in between. The CDR3 DNA reads as TGTGCCTGGAGTATCGATAGCAATCAGCCCCAGCATTTT. Amino acids: CAWSIDSNQPQHF.

This clonotype was seen ten or more times. This chain links TRBV6-2 or TRBV6-3 with TRBJ2-3; no clear D. The CDR3 is 13 amino acids. The germline CDR1 and CDR2 sequences are MNHEY and SVGEGT. Trimming took off 2 bases at V and 2 bases at J, with 5 bases between the two ends. The CDR3 nucleotides are TGTGCCAGCAGTTACAGAGACACAGATACGCAGTATTTT. Amino acids: CASSYRDTDTQYF.

The table lists this clonotype with many counts. The rearrangement uses TRBV10-3 and TRBJ1-5, with TRBD1 identical over 10 bases. Losses at the gene ends were 3 bases for V and 4 bases for J; bases not matched to a gene: 6. Per the germline V gene, CDR1 is ENHRY and CDR2 is SYGVKD. There are 16 residues in the CDR3. The CDR3, as DNA: TGTGCCATCAGTGATCGGGACAGGGGTGGGAATCAGCCCCAGCATTTT. Protein: CAISDRDRGGNQPQHF.

The chain joins TRBV19 to TRBJ2-3; 9 positions match TRBD1. The CDR3 loop spans 15 amino acids. Germline V gene sequence: CDR1 LNHDA, CDR2 SQIVND (reference sequence). V gave up 1 base and J gave up 6 bases; unmatched junction bases: 5. The CDR3 DNA reads TGTGCCAGTAGTATAGGGGACAGGGTAGTGGATACGCAGTATTTT. Its protein is CASSIGDRVVDTQYF.

In this sample, this clonotype turned up many times. The chain couples TRBV12-3 or TRBV12-4 to TRBJ2-1; either TRBD1 or TRBD2 may fit D (5 bases each). Trimming stripped 3 bases from V and 3 bases from J, with 12 bases between. The CDR3 runs to 15 residues. CDR3 sequence: CASSFGGKDYNEQFF. CDR3 sequence (DNA): TGTGCCAGCAGTTTTGGGGGAAAGGACTACAATGAGCAGTTCTTC.

This clonotype showed up many times. This chain connects TRBV7-9 to TRBJ2-3; D possibly matches TRBD1 or TRBD2 (6 bases each). The V and J ends lost 1 base and 5 bases respectively, with 13 bases between them. CDR1 and CDR2 (germline): SEHNR, FQNEAQ (reference sequence). This CDR3 is built from 15 residues. The CDR3 DNA follows: TGTGCCAGCAGCTTAGAGGGGGGTGAAGGAGATACGCAGTATTTT. Amino acid sequence: CASSLEGGEGDTQYF.

In its sample, this clonotype was seen many times. CDR3 DNA: TGTGCCAGCAGTGAATCCCCGGGGAACACCGGGGAGCTGTTTTTT. Protein product: CASSESPGNTGELFF. The chain joins TRBV6-1 to TRBJ2-2; no definite D call. The V end lost 2 bases, the J end lost 1 base, and 8 bases lay between the germline ends. Germline values: CDR1 MNHNS, CDR2 SASEGT. There are 15 residues in the CDR3.